Shown below are 17 T cell receptor beta chains from a single sample sequenced in a study of identical twins. TCRdb used MiXCR to reprocess the 5' RACE reads, holding one entry per CDR3 protein. This sample has about 810,000 distinct CDR3 sequences, with 12% found just once. The sample was also linked to a second study, of yellow fever vaccine responses in identical twins.

The material sequenced was PBMCs. Receptors originate from a woman aged 18-30 years in good health.

CDR3 protein: CATSRVGRGGAGELFF. The CDR3 nucleotides are TGTGCCACCAGCAGAGTAGGCAGGGGAGGGGCCGGGGAGCTGTTTTTT. The chain combines TRBV15 with TRBJ2-2, with a possible D match to TRBD2 (7 bases). This CDR3 comprises 16 residues. In germline, CDR1 is LNHNV, CDR2 YYDKDF (reference sequence). Trimming pared 1 base from V and 6 bases from J, leaving 15 bases between.

The rearrangement links TRBV28 to TRBJ2-7, with 7 bases that match TRBD1. The J segment lost 4 bases and the V segment lost 6 bases, leaving 12 bases of the junction unmatched. Germline V gives CDR1 MDHEN, CDR2 SYDVKM. The CDR3 is 15 residues long. The CDR3 sequence: CASSGEGAGGYEQYV. CDR3 coding DNA: TGTGCCAGCAGCGGTGAGGGGGCTGGAGGATACGAGCAGTACGTC.

In its sample, this clonotype was seen a few times. The J gene is TRBJ2-1, the V gene TRBV7-6; perhaps TRBD1 as D (6 bases). The CDR3 is 14 amino acids. Germline V gene data show CDR1 as SGHVS and CDR2 as FNYEAQ. The ends were cut back, 1 base at V and 3 bases at J, with 7 bases in the middle. CDR3 sequence: CASSLDRVYNEQFF. In nucleotides, the CDR3 is TGTGCCAGCAGCTTAGACAGGGTCTACAATGAGCAGTTCTTC. The variable domain in full, completed from reference TRBV7-6 and TRBJ2-1, reads GAGVSQSPRYKVTKRGQDVALRCDPISGHVSLYWYRQALGQGPEFLTYFNYEAQQDKSGLPNDRFSAERPEGSISTLTIQRTEQRDSAMYRCASSLDRVYNEQFFGPGTRLTVL.

The gene calls are TRBV6-1 and TRBJ2-1; perhaps D is TRBD1 or TRBD2 (5 bases each). The V gene's germline CDR1 is MNHNS and CDR2 SASEGT. V was clipped by 7 bases and J by 6 bases, with 19 bases between them. The CDR3 totals 15 residues. This CDR3 is CASTPRPGTPNEQFF. For the CDR3, the DNA is TGTGCCAGCACCCCCAGGCCCGGGACGCCCAATGAGCAGTTCTTC.

This clonotype was seen a few times. The chain is built from TRBV20-1 and TRBJ2-7; unclear D gene. The J call may not be correct, given that the DNA end is closer to TRBJ2-1. Germline CDR1 DFQATT, CDR2 SNEGSKA (reference sequence). The CDR3 consists of 11 residues. Here the CDR3 reads CSASERFEQFF. In DNA form, the CDR3 reads TGCAGTGCTAGTGAGCGTTTCGAGCAGTTCTTC.

The chain uses TRBV7-9 and TRBJ1-4; possible D gene TRBD1, 5 bases. The germline V gene has CDR1 SEHNR and CDR2 FQNEAQ (reference sequence). CDR3 length: 15 residues. The V end was cut by 3 bases, the J end by 3 bases, with 11 bases between. CDR3 protein: CASSFGRGANEKLFF. CDR3 nucleotide sequence: TGTGCCAGCAGCTTCGGGAGGGGTGCTAATGAAAAACTGTTTTTT.

This clonotype has more than one count but fewer than ten. In DNA form, the CDR3 reads TGCGCCAGCAGTGAGTCGATTAATACCAAAAACATTCAGTACTTC. Translated, it gives CASSESINTKNIQYF. The chain recombines TRBV10-1 with TRBJ2-4, with D unclear. V lost 0 bases, J lost 2 bases, and 8 bases lay in between. Germline lookup yields CDR1 WNHNN and CDR2 SYGVQD (reference sequence). This CDR3 has 15 amino acids.

This clonotype was counted a few times. The rearrangement links TRBV20-1 to TRBJ2-5; 12 nucleotides align to TRBD2. This CDR3 has 17 residues. CDR1 is DFQATT and CDR2 is SNEGSKA in the germline V gene (reference sequence). The trim removed 0 bases at V and 1 base at J, leaving 6 bases unmatched. This CDR3 is CSARDQTGLAGQETQYF. CDR3 DNA sequence: TGCAGTGCTAGAGATCAAACGGGACTAGCGGGCCAAGAGACCCAGTACTTC.

This clonotype has only a few counts. This chain links TRBV7-2 with TRBJ2-1; a weak D match, TRBD2 (5 bases). V was clipped by 5 bases and J by 8 bases, with 16 bases between them. The CDR3 contains 14 residues. Germline V CDR1 and CDR2: SGHTA, FQGNSA. The CDR3 DNA is TGTGCCAGCAGCCCGAGATCTCTAGCCGATGAGCAGTTCTTC. This sequence encodes CASSPRSLADEQFF.

This clonotype was counted a few times. This chain joins TRBV5-1 and TRBJ2-3, with 7 bases lining up with TRBD1. The J segment lost 4 bases and the V segment lost 0 bases, leaving 5 bases of the junction unmatched. Per the germline V gene, CDR1 is SGHRS and CDR2 is YFSETQ. The CDR3 is 15 residues long. CDR3 protein: CASSLGDRDSDTQYF. Written as DNA, the CDR3 is TGCGCCAGCAGCTTGGGAGACAGGGATTCAGATACGCAGTATTTT.

The chain recombines TRBV5-1 with TRBJ2-7; 12 bases are shared with TRBD1. Germline V lookup: CDR1 SGHRS, CDR2 YFSETQ. This CDR3 comprises 14 residues. J lost 5 bases, V lost 5 bases, and 5 bases had no gene match. The CDR3 DNA reads TGCGCCAGCAGGTCAGGGACAGGGGGCAACGAGCAGTACTTC. It specifies CASRSGTGGNEQYF.

V usage is TRBV29-1 and J usage is TRBJ2-1; tentative D call: TRBD2 (6 bases). V dropped 4 bases and J dropped 15 bases, with 13 bases sitting between them. Germline loops: CDR1 SQVTM, CDR2 ANQGSEA. The CDR3 runs 10 residues. The CDR3 here is CSVGSGVGFF. CDR3 DNA: TGCAGCGTTGGCTCGGGAGTCGGGTTCTTC.

This clonotype was observed a few times. The rearrangement uses TRBV7-9 and TRBJ1-1; D is perhaps TRBD1 (5 bases). Germline V gives CDR1 SEHNR, CDR2 FQNEAQ (reference sequence). The CDR3 is made up of 17 amino acids. V lost 4 bases to trimming and J lost 0 bases, with 18 bases between them. The CDR3 region is CASSSSPGFSVNTEAFF. The CDR3 bases are TGTGCCAGCAGCTCCTCCCCAGGGTTCTCCGTGAACACTGAAGCTTTCTTT.

This clonotype was seen at least ten times. V and J are TRBV29-1 and TRBJ1-5, with D unclear. Trimming shortened V by 4 bases and J by 7 bases, and 11 bases separated the two germline ends. In germline, CDR1 is SQVTM, CDR2 ANQGSEA. The CDR3 runs 12 residues. CDR3 DNA sequence: TGCAGCGTTGGAGGGTCGGGCCAGCCCCAGCATTTT. This codes for CSVGGSGQPQHF.

Ten or more counts support this clonotype. This rearrangement joins TRBV29-1 to TRBJ1-1; D uncertain. The germline V and J ends were trimmed by 3 bases and 1 base, with 9 bases remaining between them. The V gene's germline CDR1 is SQVTM and CDR2 ANQGSEA. The CDR3 consists of 13 residues. The CDR3 here is CSVERGTNTEAFF. CDR3 nucleotides: TGCAGCGTTGAGCGGGGAACGAACACTGAAGCTTTCTTT.

This clonotype has a handful of counts. The J gene is TRBJ2-5, the V gene TRBV25-1, with 8 bases that match TRBD2. V was clipped by 7 bases and J by 2 bases; unmatched bases: 6. This CDR3 spans 14 amino acids. Germline V gives CDR1 MGHDK, CDR2 SYGVNS. DNA of the CDR3: TGTGCCAGCAAAGTAGCGGGGACTCAAGAGACCCAGTACTTC. Translated, it gives CASKVAGTQETQYF.

The chain combines TRBV10-3 with TRBJ2-2; D tentatively fits TRBD1 or TRBD2 (5 bases each). In germline, CDR1 is ENHRY, CDR2 SYGVKD. The V end was cut by 3 bases, the J end by 0 bases, with 11 bases between. The CDR3 length is 16 residues. The chain's CDR3 is CAISDLGAANTGELFF. CDR3 bases: TGTGCCATCAGTGACCTCGGGGCCGCGAACACCGGGGAGCTGTTTTTT.